This T cell receptor beta chain was obtained from a study of shared clonotypes between healthy human individuals. The germline V gene has CDR1 SNHLY and CDR2 FYNNEI. This CDR3 contains 14 residues. The ends were cut back, 2 bases at V and 3 bases at J, with 10 bases in the middle. All donors were healthy HIV-negative adults lacking recent acute infections or vaccinations. The method was immunoSEQ multiplex PCR; TCRdb's version includes in-frame clones alone and lacks a portion of them. The sample holds about 600,000 clones, less than 98% seen once. The sample taken for sequencing was naive CD4+ T cells sorted from blood. Subset in this sample: CD45RA+ positively selected. The source is a woman aged 25 to 45 in good health. J is TRBJ2-5 and V is TRBV2; D is ambiguous. This CDR3 is CASSELVYKETQYF. The DNA of the CDR3 is TGTGCCAGCAGTGAACTAGTTTATAAAGAGACCCAGTACTTC.